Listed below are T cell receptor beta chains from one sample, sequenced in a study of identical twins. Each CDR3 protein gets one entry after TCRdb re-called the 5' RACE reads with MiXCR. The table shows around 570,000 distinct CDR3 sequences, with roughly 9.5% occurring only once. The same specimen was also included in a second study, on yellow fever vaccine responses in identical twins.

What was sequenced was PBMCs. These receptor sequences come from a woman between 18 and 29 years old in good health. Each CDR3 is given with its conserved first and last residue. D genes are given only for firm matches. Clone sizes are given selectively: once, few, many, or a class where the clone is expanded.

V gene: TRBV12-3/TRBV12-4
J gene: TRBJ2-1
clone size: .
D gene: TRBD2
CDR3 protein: CASSGTGGSYNEQFF
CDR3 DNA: TGTGCCAGCAGTGGGACTGGCGGGAGCTACAATGAGCAGTTCTTC

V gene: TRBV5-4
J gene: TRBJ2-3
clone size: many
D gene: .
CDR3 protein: CASSWTPSTDTQYF
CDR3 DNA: TGTGCCAGCAGCTGGACACCTAGCACAGATACGCAGTATTTT

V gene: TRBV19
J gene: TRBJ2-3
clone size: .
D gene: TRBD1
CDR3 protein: CASSTLGTGVADTQYF
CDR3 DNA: TGTGCCAGTAGTACCCTGGGGACAGGGGTGGCAGATACGCAGTATTTT

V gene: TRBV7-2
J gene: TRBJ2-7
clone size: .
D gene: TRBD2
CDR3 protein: CASGLAGDYEQYF
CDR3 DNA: TGTGCCAGCGGACTAGCGGGGGACTACGAGCAGTACTTC

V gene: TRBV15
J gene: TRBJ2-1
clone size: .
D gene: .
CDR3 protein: CATSRVVNGPYNEQFF
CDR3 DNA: TGTGCCACCAGCAGAGTAGTGAACGGCCCGTACAATGAGCAGTTCTTC

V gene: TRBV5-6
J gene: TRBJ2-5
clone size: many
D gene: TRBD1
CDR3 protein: CASSWTGEETQYF
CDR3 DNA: TGTGCCAGCAGCTGGACAGGGGAAGAGACCCAGTACTTC

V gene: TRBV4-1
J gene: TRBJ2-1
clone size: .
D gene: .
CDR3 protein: CASSQVTGGDNEQFF
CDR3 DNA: TGCGCCAGCAGCCAAGTGACAGGCGGAGACAATGAGCAGTTCTTC

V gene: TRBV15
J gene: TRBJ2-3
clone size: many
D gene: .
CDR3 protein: CATSRDRLAGGPSTDTQYF
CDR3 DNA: TGTGCCACCAGCAGAGATCGGCTCGCTGGCGGACCAAGCACAGATACGCAGTATTTT

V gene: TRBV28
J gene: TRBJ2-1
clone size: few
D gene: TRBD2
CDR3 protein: CASSSSGLAGVGNEQFF
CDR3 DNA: TGTGCCAGCAGTTCCTCGGGACTAGCGGGGGTCGGGAATGAGCAGTTCTTC

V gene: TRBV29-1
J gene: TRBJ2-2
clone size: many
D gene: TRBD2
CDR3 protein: CSVARGGAAMELFF
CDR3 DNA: TGCAGCGTTGCTCGCGGGGGGGCTGCAATGGAGCTGTTTTTT

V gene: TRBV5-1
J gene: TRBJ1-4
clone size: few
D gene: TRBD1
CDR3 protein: CASSLGQGATNEKLFF
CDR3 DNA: TGCGCCAGCAGCCTGGGACAGGGGGCAACTAATGAAAAACTGTTTTTT

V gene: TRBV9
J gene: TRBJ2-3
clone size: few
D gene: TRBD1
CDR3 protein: CASSVAGSGTGADTQYF
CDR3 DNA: TGTGCCAGCAGCGTAGCAGGTTCCGGGACAGGGGCAGATACGCAGTATTTT